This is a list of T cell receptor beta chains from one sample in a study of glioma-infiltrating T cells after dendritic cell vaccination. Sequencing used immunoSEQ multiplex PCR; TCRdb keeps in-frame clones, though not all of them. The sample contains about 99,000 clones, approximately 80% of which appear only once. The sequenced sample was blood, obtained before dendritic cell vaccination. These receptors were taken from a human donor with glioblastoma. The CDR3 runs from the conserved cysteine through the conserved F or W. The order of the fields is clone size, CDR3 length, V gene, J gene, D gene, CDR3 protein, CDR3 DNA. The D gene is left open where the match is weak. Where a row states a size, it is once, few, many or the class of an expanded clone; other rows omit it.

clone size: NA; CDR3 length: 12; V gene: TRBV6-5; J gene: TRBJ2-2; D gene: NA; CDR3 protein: CASRQRGGELFF; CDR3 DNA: TGTGCCAGCAGACAAAGAGGCGGGGAGCTGTTTTTT
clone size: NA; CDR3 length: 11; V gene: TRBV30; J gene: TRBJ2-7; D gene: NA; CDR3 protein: CAWNSGYEQYF; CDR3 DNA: TGTGCCTGGAATTCGGGGTACGAGCAGTACTTC
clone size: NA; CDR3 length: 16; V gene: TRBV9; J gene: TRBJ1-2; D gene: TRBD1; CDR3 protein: CASSVKKTGIFYGYTF; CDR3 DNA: TGTGCCAGCAGCGTCAAAAAGACAGGGATTTTTTATGGCTACACCTTC
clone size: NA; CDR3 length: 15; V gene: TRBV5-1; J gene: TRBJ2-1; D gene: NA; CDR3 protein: CASSLGRGSYYEQFF; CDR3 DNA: TGCGCCAGCAGCTTGGGACGGGGGAGTTATTATGAGCAGTTCTTC
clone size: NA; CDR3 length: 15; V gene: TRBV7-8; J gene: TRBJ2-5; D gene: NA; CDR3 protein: CASSRIGTVQETQYF; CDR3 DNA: TGTGCCAGCAGCAGGATAGGGACTGTCCAAGAGACCCAGTACTTC
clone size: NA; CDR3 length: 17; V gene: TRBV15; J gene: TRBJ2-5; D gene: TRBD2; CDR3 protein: CATSRDGLAGREETQYF; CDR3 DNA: TGTGCCACCAGCAGAGATGGGCTAGCGGGGAGGGAAGAGACCCAGTACTTC
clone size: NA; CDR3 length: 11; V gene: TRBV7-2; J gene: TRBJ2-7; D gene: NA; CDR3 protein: CASSLYYEQYF; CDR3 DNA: TGTGCCAGCAGCTTATATTACGAGCAGTACTTC
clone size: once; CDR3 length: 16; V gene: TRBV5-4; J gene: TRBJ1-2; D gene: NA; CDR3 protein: CASSSALSGGDYGYTF; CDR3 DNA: TGTGCCAGCAGCTCCGCCCTCTCCGGGGGAGACTATGGCTACACCTTC
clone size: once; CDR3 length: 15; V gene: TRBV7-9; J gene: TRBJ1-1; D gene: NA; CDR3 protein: CASRWQGGGATEAFF; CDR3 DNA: TGTGCCAGCAGGTGGCAGGGAGGGGGGGCCACTGAAGCTTTCTTT
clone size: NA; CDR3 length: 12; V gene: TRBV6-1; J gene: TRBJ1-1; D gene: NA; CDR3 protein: CASSERRGEAFF; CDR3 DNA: TGTGCCAGCAGTGAACGGAGGGGTGAAGCTTTCTTT
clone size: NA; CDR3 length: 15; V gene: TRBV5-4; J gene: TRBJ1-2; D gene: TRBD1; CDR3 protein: CASSQNRGLNYGYTF; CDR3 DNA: TGTGCCAGCAGCCAAAACAGGGGGCTTAACTATGGCTACACCTTC
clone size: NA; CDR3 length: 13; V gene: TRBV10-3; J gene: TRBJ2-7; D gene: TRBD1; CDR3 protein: CAIRGDRGYEQYF; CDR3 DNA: TGTGCCATCAGAGGGGACAGGGGATACGAGCAGTACTTC
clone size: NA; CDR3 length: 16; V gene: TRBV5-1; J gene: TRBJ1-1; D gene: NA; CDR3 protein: CASSLAVRGGYTEAFF; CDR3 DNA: TGCGCCAGCAGCTTGGCCGTGAGGGGAGGGTACACTGAAGCTTTCTTT
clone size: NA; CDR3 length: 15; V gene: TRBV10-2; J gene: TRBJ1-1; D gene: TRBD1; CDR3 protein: CASSPGTGILVEAFF; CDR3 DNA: TGCGCCAGCAGTCCCGGGACAGGGATCCTGGTGGAAGCTTTCTTT
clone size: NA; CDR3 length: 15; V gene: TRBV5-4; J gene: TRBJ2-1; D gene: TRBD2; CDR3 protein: CASSLVRGGIDEQFF; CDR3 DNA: TGTGCCAGCAGCTTGGTGCGGGGGGGCATCGATGAGCAGTTCTTC
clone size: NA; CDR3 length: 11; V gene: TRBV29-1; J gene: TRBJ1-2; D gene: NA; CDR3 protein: CSVVEGNGYTF; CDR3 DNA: TGCAGCGTTGTGGAGGGGAACGGCTACACCTTC
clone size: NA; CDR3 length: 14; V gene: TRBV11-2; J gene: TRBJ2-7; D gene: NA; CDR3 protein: CASSSIRGAREQYF; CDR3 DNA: TGTGCCAGCAGCTCGATTCGGGGGGCGAGGGAGCAGTACTTC
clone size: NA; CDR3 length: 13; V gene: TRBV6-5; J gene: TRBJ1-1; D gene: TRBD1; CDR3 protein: CASSSGQGRRAFF; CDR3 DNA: TGTGCCAGCAGTTCCGGACAGGGCCGTAGAGCTTTCTTT
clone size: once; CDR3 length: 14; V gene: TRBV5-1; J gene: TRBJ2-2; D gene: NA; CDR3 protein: CASSLAPESGELFF; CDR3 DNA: TGCGCCAGCAGCTTGGCCCCGGAGTCCGGGGAGCTGTTTTTT
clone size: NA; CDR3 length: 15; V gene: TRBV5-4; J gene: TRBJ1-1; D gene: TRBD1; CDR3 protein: CASSSGTGKNTEAFF; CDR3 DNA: TGTGCCAGCAGCTCCGGGACAGGCAAGAACACTGAAGCTTTCTTT
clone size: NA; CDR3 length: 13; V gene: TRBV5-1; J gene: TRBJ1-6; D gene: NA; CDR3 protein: CASSGGEEAPLHF; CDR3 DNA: TGCGCCAGCAGCGGTGGCGAGGAGGCACCCCTCCACTTT
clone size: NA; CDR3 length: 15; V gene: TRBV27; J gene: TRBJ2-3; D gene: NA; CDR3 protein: CASTPQGGRSDTQYF; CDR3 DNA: TGTGCCAGCACCCCCCAGGGGGGCCGATCAGATACGCAGTATTTT
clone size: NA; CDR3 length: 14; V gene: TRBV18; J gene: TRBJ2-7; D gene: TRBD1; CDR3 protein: CASSRGTASYEQYF; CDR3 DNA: TGTGCCAGCTCACGGGGGACAGCCTCCTACGAGCAGTACTTC
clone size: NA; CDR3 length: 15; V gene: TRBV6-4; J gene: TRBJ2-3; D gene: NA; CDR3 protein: CASRGTGLSTDTQYF; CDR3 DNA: TGTGCCAGCAGGGGGACGGGACTGAGCACAGATACGCAGTATTTT
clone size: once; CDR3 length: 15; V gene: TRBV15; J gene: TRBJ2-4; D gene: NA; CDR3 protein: CATSRPTGLGNIQYF; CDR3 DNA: TGTGCCACCAGCAGACCAACAGGGCTAGGAAACATTCAGTACTTC
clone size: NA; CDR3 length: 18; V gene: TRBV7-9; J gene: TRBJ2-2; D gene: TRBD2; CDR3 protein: CASSGRLAGGSNTGELFF; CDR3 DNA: TGTGCCAGCAGCGGTCGACTAGCGGGGGGCTCGAACACCGGGGAGCTGTTTTTT
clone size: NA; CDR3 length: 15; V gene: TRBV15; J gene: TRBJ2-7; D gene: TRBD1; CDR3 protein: CATSWGTAELYEQYF; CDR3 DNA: TGTGCCACCAGCTGGGGGACAGCGGAACTGTACGAGCAGTACTTC
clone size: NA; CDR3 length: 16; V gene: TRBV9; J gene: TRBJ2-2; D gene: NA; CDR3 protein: CASSVEGDMGAGELFF; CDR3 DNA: TGTGCCAGCAGCGTAGAAGGGGACATGGGCGCCGGGGAGCTGTTTTTT
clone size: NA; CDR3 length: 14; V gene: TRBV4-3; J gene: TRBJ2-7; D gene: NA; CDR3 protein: CASSSSTVSYEQYF; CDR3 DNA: TGCGCCAGCAGCTCCTCGACAGTCTCCTACGAGCAGTACTTC
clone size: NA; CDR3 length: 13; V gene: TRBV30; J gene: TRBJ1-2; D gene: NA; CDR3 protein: CAWRGKGDYGYTF; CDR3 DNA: TGTGCCTGGAGGGGCAAGGGGGACTATGGCTACACCTTC